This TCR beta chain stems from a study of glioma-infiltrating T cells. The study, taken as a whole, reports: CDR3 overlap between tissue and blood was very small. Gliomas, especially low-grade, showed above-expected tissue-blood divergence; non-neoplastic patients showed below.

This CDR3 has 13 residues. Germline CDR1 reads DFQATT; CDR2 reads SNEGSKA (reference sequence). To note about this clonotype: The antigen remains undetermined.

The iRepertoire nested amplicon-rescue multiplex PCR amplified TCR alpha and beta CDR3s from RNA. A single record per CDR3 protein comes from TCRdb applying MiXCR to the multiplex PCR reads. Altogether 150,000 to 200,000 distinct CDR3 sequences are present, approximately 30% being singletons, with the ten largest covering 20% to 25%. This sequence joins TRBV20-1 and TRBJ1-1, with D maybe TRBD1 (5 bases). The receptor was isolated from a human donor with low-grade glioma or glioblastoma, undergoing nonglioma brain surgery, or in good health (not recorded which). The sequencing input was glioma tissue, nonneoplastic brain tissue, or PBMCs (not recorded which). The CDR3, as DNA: TGCATTGCCATGACATGGGGGGACACTGAAGCTTTCTTT. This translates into CIAMTWGDTEAFF.